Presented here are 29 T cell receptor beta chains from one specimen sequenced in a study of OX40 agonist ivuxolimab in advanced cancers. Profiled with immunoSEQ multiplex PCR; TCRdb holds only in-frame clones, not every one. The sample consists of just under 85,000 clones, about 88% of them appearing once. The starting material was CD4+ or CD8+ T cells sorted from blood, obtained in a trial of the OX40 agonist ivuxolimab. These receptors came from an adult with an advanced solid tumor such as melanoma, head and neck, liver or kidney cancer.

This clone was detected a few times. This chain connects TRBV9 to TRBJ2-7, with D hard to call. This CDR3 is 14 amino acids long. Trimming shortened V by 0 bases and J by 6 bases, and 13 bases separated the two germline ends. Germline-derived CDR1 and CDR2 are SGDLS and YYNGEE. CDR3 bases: TGTGCCAGCAGCGTAGACCCTACAGTGGGCGAGCAGTACTTC. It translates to CASSVDPTVGEQYF.

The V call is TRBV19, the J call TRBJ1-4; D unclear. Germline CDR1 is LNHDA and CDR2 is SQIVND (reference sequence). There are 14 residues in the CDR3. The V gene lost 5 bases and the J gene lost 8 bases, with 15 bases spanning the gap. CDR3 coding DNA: TGTGCCAGTAGTGAGGTCCCCCAGAAGGAAAAACTGTTTTTT. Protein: CASSEVPQKEKLFF.

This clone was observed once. The CDR3 loop reads CASSYDQGARGYTF. In DNA form, the CDR3 reads TGTGCCAGCAGTTACGATCAGGGGGCGCGTGGCTACACCTTC. The chain combines TRBV6-6 with TRBJ1-2, with TRBD1 matching over 8 bases. J gave up 7 bases and V 2 bases, and 6 bases lay outside the gene matches. The CDR3 runs to 14 residues. Germline V gives CDR1 MNHNY, CDR2 SVGAGI (reference sequence).

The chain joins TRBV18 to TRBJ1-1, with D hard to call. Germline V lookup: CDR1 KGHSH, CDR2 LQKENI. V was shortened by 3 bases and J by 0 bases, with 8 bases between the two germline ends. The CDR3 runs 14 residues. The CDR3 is CASSPEQMNTEAFF. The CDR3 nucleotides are TGTGCCAGCTCACCGGAGCAGATGAACACTGAAGCTTTCTTT.

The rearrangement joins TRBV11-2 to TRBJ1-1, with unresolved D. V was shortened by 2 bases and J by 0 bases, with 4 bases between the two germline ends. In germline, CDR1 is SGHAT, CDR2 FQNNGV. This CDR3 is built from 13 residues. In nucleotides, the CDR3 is TGTGCCAGCAGCTTAACGATGAACACTGAAGCTTTCTTT. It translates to CASSLTMNTEAFF.

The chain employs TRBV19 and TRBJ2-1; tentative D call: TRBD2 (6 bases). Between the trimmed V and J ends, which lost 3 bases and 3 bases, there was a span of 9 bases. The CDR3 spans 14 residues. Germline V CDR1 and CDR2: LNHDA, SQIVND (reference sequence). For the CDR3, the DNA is TGTGCCAGTAGTATTGGGCGGGACTACAATGAGCAGTTCTTC. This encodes CASSIGRDYNEQFF.

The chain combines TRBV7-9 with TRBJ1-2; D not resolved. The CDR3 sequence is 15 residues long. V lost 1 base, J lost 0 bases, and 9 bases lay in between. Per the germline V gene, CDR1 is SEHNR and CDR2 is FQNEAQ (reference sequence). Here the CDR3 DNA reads TGTGCCAGCAGCTTAGAGGGAGGCCCTAACTATGGCTACACCTTC. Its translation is CASSLEGGPNYGYTF.

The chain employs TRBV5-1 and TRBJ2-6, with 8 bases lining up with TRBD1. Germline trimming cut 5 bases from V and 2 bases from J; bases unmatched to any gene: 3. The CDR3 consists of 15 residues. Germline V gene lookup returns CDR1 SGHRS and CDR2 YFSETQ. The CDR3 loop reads CASSRQGTGANVLTF. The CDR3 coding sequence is TGCGCCAGCAGTCGACAGGGGACTGGGGCCAACGTCCTGACTTTC.

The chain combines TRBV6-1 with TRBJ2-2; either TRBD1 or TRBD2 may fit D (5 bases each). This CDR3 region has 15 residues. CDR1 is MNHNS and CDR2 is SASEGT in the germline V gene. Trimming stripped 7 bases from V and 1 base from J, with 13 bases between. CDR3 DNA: TGTGCCAGCATATCCCGGGGCCGGAACACCGGGGAGCTGTTTTTT. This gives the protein CASISRGRNTGELFF.

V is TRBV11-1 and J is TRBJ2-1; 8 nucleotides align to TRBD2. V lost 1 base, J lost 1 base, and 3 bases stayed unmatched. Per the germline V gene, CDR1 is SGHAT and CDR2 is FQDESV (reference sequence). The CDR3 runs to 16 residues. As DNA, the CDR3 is TGTGCCAGCAGCTTAGGCGGGGGGTGGTCCTACAATGAGCAGTTCTTC. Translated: CASSLGGGWSYNEQFF.

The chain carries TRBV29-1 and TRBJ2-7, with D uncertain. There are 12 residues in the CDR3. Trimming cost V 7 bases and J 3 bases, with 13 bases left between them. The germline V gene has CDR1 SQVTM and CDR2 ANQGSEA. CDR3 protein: CSATRAGYEQYF. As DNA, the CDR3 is TGCAGCGCCACTCGTGCAGGCTACGAGCAGTACTTC.

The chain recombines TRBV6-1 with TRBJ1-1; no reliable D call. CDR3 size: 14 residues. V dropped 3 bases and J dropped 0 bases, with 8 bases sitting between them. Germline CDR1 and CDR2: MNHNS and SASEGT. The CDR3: CASSEEFMNTEAFF. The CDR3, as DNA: TGTGCCAGCAGTGAGGAGTTTATGAACACTGAAGCTTTCTTT.

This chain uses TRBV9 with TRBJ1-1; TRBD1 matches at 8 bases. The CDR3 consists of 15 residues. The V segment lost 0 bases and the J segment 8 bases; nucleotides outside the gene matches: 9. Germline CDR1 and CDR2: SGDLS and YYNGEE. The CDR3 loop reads CASSVGRTGQPEAFF. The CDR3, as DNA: TGTGCCAGCAGCGTAGGAAGGACAGGGCAACCGGAAGCTTTCTTT.

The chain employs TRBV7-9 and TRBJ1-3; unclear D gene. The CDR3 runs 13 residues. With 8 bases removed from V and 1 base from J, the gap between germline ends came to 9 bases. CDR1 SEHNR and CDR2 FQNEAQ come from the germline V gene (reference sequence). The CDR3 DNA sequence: TGTGCCAGCCACTGGGCATCTGGAAACACCATATATTTT. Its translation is CASHWASGNTIYF.

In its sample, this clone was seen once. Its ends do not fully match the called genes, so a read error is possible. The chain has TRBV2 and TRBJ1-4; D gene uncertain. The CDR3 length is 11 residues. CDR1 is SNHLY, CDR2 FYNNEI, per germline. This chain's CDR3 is CASSTTGRSSF. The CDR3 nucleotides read TGTGCCAGCAGTACTACCGGACGTTCCTCTTTT.

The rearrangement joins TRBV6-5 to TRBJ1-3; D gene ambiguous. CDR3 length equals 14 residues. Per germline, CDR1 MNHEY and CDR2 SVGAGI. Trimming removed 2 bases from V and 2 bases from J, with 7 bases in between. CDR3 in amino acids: CASSYGLTGNTIYF. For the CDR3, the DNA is TGTGCCAGCAGTTACGGTTTAACTGGAAACACCATATATTTT.

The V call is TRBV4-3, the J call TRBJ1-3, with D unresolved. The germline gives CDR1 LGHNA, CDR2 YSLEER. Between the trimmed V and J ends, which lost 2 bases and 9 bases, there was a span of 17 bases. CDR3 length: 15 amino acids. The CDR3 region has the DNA TGCGCCAGCAGCCAACCTGAGAATTCTGCTGGCACCATATATTTT. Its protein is CASSQPENSAGTIYF.

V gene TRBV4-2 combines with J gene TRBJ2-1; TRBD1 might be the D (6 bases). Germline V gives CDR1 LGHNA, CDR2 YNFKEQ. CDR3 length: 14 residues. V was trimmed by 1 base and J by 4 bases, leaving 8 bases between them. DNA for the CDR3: TGTGCCAGCAGCCAAGCGGGACAATACAATGAGCAGTTCTTC. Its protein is CASSQAGQYNEQFF.

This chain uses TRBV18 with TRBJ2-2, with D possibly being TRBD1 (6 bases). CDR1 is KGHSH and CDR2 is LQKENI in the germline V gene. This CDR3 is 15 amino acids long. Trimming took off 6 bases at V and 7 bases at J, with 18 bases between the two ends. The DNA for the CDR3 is TGTGCCAGCTCTCAGCAACCCCAGGGGATCGGGGAGCTGTTTTTT. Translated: CASSQQPQGIGELFF.

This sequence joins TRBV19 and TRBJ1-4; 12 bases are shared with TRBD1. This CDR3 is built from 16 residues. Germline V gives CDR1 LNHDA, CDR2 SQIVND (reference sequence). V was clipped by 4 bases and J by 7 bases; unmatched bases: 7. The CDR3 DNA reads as TGTGCCAGTAGTAAGGGACAGGGGGCCCTCTCTGAAAAACTGTTTTTT. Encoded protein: CASSKGQGALSEKLFF.

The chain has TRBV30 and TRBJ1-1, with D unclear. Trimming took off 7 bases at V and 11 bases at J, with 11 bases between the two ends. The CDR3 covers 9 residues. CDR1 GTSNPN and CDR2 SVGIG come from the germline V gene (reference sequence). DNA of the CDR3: TGTGCCTTAGGATTGGAGGCTTTCTTT. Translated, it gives CALGLEAFF.

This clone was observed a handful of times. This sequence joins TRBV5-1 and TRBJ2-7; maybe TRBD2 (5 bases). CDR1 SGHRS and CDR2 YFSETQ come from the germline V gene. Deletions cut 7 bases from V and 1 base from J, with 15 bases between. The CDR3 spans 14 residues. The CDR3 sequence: CASSPDFLSYEQYF. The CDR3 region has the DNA TGCGCCAGCTCGCCGGACTTCCTTTCCTACGAGCAGTACTTC.

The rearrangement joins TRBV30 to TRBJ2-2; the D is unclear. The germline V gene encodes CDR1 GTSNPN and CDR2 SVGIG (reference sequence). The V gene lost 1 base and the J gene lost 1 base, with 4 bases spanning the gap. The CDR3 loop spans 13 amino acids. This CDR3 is CAWSELNTGELFF. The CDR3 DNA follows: TGTGCCTGGAGTGAGTTGAACACCGGGGAGCTGTTTTTT.

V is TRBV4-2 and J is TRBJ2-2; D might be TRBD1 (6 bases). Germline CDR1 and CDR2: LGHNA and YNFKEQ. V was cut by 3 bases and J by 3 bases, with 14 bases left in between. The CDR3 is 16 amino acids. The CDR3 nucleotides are TGTGCCAGCAGCCATGGTGGGCCAGGGGACACCGGGGAGCTGTTTTTT. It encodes CASSHGGPGDTGELFF.

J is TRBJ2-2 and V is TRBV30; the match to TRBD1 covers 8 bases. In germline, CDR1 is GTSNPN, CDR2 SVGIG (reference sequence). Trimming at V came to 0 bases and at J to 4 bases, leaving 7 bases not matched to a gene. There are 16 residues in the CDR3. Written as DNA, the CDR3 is TGTGCCTGGAGTGTACTCAGGGGGCGGGGCACCGGGGAGCTGTTTTTT. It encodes CAWSVLRGRGTGELFF.

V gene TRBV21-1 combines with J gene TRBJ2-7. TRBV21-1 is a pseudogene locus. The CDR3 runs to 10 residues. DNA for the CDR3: TGTGCCAGACCAAGTTACGAGCAGTACTTC. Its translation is CARPSYEQYF.

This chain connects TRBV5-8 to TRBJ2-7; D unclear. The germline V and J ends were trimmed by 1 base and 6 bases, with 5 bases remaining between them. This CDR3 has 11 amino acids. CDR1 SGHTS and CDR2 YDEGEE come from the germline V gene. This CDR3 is CASSLMGEQYF. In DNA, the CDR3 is TGTGCCAGCAGCTTGATGGGCGAGCAGTACTTC.

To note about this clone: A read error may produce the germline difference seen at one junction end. CDR3: CVSSSVGVGTEAFF. The CDR3 nucleotides read TGTGTCAGCAGCTCCGTGGGGGTTGGCACTGAAGCTTTCTTT. V usage is TRBV7-8 and J usage is TRBJ1-1, with D possibly TRBD1 on 5 matching bases. There are 14 residues in the CDR3. From germline, CDR1 is SGHVS and CDR2 FQNEAQ.

The CDR3 is CASSQTGIKKTEAFF. Written as DNA, the CDR3 is TGTGCCAGCAGCCAAACAGGGATTAAGAAAACTGAAGCTTTCTTT. The chain joins TRBV14 to TRBJ1-1; tentative D call: TRBD1 (6 bases). V lost 2 bases and J 5 bases, leaving 15 bases between the germline ends. The germline gives CDR1 SGHDN, CDR2 FVKESK. The CDR3 loop spans 15 amino acids.